Shown below are 27 T cell receptor beta chains from a single sample sequenced in a study of T cell clones after liver transplantation. Sequencing was performed with immunoSEQ multiplex PCR; in TCRdb, only in-frame clones are kept and a portion is missing. The profile shows about 120,000 clones, about nine tenths of them singletons. The sample consisted of CD4+ T cells from blood, taken 12 months after liver transplant. The receptors shown here come from a human patient who received a liver transplant. Some T cells could come from the graft donor.

This chain connects TRBV30 to TRBJ2-5, with D tentatively TRBD2 (5 bases). The length of the CDR3 is 13 residues. Germline CDR1 reads GTSNPN; CDR2 reads SVGIG (reference sequence). Trimming stripped 2 bases from V and 2 bases from J, with 9 bases between. The CDR3 bases are TGTGCCTGGAGTCGGGGAATGCAAGAGACCCAGTACTTC. It is translated as CAWSRGMQETQYF.

This chain connects TRBV13 to TRBJ2-7, with D possibly being TRBD1 or TRBD2 (5 bases each). This CDR3 region has 15 residues. CDR1 is PRHDT, CDR2 FYEKMQ, per germline (reference sequence). V lost 5 bases and J lost 1, with 15 bases in between. In DNA, the CDR3 is TGTGCCAGCAGCCAACGTGGGACCTCGTCCTACGAGCAGTACTTC. This encodes CASSQRGTSSYEQYF.

The genes are TRBV5-6 and TRBJ2-5; no clear D. From germline, CDR1 is SGHDT and CDR2 YYEEEE. The CDR3 is 12 amino acids. V gave up 1 base and J gave up 4 bases, with 5 bases separating them. CDR3 in DNA: TGTGCCAGCAGCTTGTATCGAGAGACCCAGTACTTC. Translation gives CASSLYRETQYF.

J is TRBJ2-7 and V is TRBV30; D not certain. CDR3 length: 12 amino acids. V lost 2 bases to trimming and J lost 5 bases, with 10 bases between them. Looked up from germline, CDR1 is GTSNPN and CDR2 is SVGIG (reference sequence). DNA for the CDR3: TGTGCCTGGAGTAAAGGGAAGAACGAGCAGTACTTC. Protein: CAWSKGKNEQYF.

The rearrangement uses TRBV7-2 and TRBJ2-7; 7 bases align to TRBD1. With V trimmed by 5 bases and J by 4 bases, 8 bases remained unmatched. This CDR3 spans 14 amino acids. The germline V gene encodes CDR1 SGHTA and CDR2 FQGNSA. CDR3 residues: CASSPFGTAYEQYF. The CDR3 bases are TGTGCCAGCAGCCCGTTTGGGACAGCTTACGAGCAGTACTTC.

V and J are TRBV7-6 and TRBJ2-5; D is uncertain. In germline, CDR1 is SGHVS, CDR2 FNYEAQ. This CDR3 spans 12 amino acids. Trimming left V 1 base short and J 1 base short, with 1 base between. For the CDR3, the DNA is TGTGCCAGCAGCTTAGGCCAAGAGACCCAGTACTTC. Protein: CASSLGQETQYF.

The chain links TRBV11-3 to TRBJ1-1; no clear D. The V end lost 0 bases, the J end lost 4 bases, and 9 bases lay between the germline ends. The CDR3 is 14 amino acids. Germline V gene data show CDR1 as SGHNT and CDR2 as YENEEA. DNA of the CDR3: TGTGCCAGCAGCTTAGATTTACGGGTCACTGAAGCTTTCTTT. Its protein product is CASSLDLRVTEAFF.

This clone was found once. Other DNA sequences within the sample encode an identical CDR3. The CDR3 DNA is TGTGCCAGCAGCTTGGGCGCGGGGGACCAAGAGACCCAGTACTTC. It encodes CASSLGAGDQETQYF. V and J are TRBV5-4 and TRBJ2-5; TRBD2 matches at 7 bases. Germline assignment: CDR1 SGHNT and CDR2 YYREEE (reference sequence). J lost 0 bases, V lost 0 bases, and 2 bases had no gene match. The CDR3 loop spans 15 amino acids.

This clone was detected once. The chain combines TRBV27 with TRBJ2-1; 8 bases are shared with TRBD1. Germline V CDR1 and CDR2: MNHEY, SMNVEV (reference sequence). Germline trimming cut 6 bases from V and 10 bases from J; bases unmatched to any gene: 29. This CDR3 is built from 20 residues. CDR3 DNA: TGTGCCAGCAGCATGAATACCCTAGGACAGGGCCCAAGAGACATAGGCGAGCAGTTCTTC. This codes for CASSMNTLGQGPRDIGEQFF.

Notes on this clone: The junction departs from germline at one end; a sequencing error may be responsible. The chain is built from TRBV7-7 and TRBJ2-1, with D unresolved. This CDR3 is 14 amino acids long. The V gene's germline CDR1 is SSHAT and CDR2 FNYEAQ (reference sequence). CDR3: CASSLSAQYNEQFF. CDR3 coding DNA: TGTGCTAGCAGCTTATCTGCCCAATACAATGAGCAGTTCTTC.

This chain links TRBV29-1 with TRBJ1-1; TRBD1 aligns across 9 bases. The CDR3 has 12 residues. V gave up 7 bases and J gave up 5 bases; unmatched junction bases: 5. Germline CDR1 and CDR2: SQVTM and ANQGSEA. CDR3 region: CSGRTGETEAFF. The CDR3 bases are TGCAGCGGCCGGACAGGGGAAACTGAAGCTTTCTTT.

CDR3 loop: CSVGPLTGELFF. The DNA for the CDR3 is TGCAGCGTTGGGCCTCTCACCGGGGAGCTGTTTTTT. The rearrangement joins TRBV29-1 to TRBJ2-2; no reliable D call. Looked up from germline, CDR1 is SQVTM and CDR2 is ANQGSEA. This CDR3 has 12 residues. V was trimmed by 4 bases and J by 4 bases, leaving 7 bases between them.

V and J are TRBV19 and TRBJ2-5; TRBD2 is a possible D gene (6 bases). The CDR3 has 12 residues. V was shortened by 9 bases and J by 2 bases, with 10 bases between the two germline ends. Germline V gene lookup returns CDR1 LNHDA and CDR2 SQIVND (reference sequence). Written as DNA, the CDR3 is TGTGCCAGCCGTGCGGGACAAGAGACCCAGTACTTC. Its protein product is CASRAGQETQYF.

The rearrangement links TRBV28 to TRBJ1-2; maybe TRBD1 (6 bases). CDR1 and CDR2 (germline): MDHEN, SYDVKM. V lost 7 bases, J lost 0 bases, and 12 bases lay in between. The CDR3 spans 14 residues. The CDR3 protein is CASMGGNANYGYTF. As DNA, the CDR3 is TGTGCCAGCATGGGGGGCAACGCTAACTATGGCTACACCTTC.

V and J are TRBV5-1 and TRBJ1-1; D may be TRBD1 (6 bases). This CDR3 contains 16 residues. V shed 4 bases and J shed 0 bases, with 16 bases lying between them. CDR1 and CDR2 from the germline V gene are SGHRS and YFSETQ. The CDR3 coding sequence is TGCGCCAGCAGCATGGAAGTTCGGGGGCTGAACACTGAAGCTTTCTTT. Residues: CASSMEVRGLNTEAFF.

The chain recombines TRBV23-1 with TRBJ1-1; TRBD1 aligns across 7 bases. TRBV23-1 is an open reading frame whose function is uncertain. This CDR3 region has 20 residues. Germline trimming cut 2 bases from V and 2 bases from J; bases unmatched to any gene: 20. In DNA form, the CDR3 reads TGCGCCAGCAGTCAAATCCCCGGGGCCAGGGGGTCTTCTCGAAACACTGAAGCTTTCTTT. Translated: CASSQIPGARGSSRNTEAFF.

This rearrangement joins TRBV10-2 to TRBJ1-6; 9 bases are shared with TRBD1. CDR1 WSHSY and CDR2 SAAADI come from the germline V gene. This CDR3 has 15 amino acids. With V trimmed by 0 bases and J by 8 bases, 2 bases remained unmatched. The CDR3 nucleotides are TGCGCCAGCAGTGAGTCCAGGACAGGGGATTCACCCCTCCACTTT. Amino acid sequence: CASSESRTGDSPLHF.

A few counts support this clone. The rearrangement uses TRBV28 and TRBJ2-2; D gene ambiguous. In germline, CDR1 is MDHEN, CDR2 SYDVKM. The CDR3 is 12 amino acids. The V end was cut by 8 bases, the J end by 5 bases, with 9 bases between. CDR3 DNA: TGTGCCAGCTCCGCCCTAACCGGGGAGCTGTTTTTT. Protein: CASSALTGELFF.

The chain is built from TRBV7-9 and TRBJ1-1; 9 bases agree with TRBD1. V lost 5 bases, J lost 4 bases, and 8 bases stayed unmatched. The CDR3 is 15 residues long. Germline loops: CDR1 SEHNR, CDR2 FQNEAQ (reference sequence). The CDR3 nucleotides read TGTGCCAGCAGCCCCATAACAGGGGGCTTCACTGAAGCTTTCTTT. Amino acid sequence: CASSPITGGFTEAFF.

V usage is TRBV4-3 and J usage is TRBJ2-5; 14 bases are shared with TRBD2. Per germline, CDR1 LGHNA and CDR2 YSLEER. The CDR3 totals 16 residues. The ends lost 3 bases at V and 7 bases at J; junction bases unmatched: 7. Here the CDR3 DNA reads TGCGCCAGCAGCCAGGGGACTAGCGGGAGATTGGTGACCCAGTACTTC. It specifies CASSQGTSGRLVTQYF.

This chain links TRBV5-1 with TRBJ1-3, with D possibly matching TRBD1 (6 bases). The CDR3 is 17 amino acids. Per the germline V gene, CDR1 is SGHRS and CDR2 is YFSETQ. Trimming removed 0 bases at V and 4 bases at J, with 17 bases between. The CDR3 region is CASSLALTGSGGNTIYF. CDR3 nucleotides: TGCGCCAGCAGCTTGGCCCTGACAGGTTCTGGGGGAAACACCATATATTTT.

V and J are TRBV5-4 and TRBJ2-1, with 7 positions matching TRBD1. The CDR3 is 14 residues long. Germline V gene sequence: CDR1 SGHNT, CDR2 YYREEE (reference sequence). Trimming at V came to 4 bases and at J to 9 bases, leaving 10 bases not matched to a gene. The CDR3 reads CASSPKPTGSEQFF. DNA of the CDR3: TGTGCCAGCAGCCCTAAACCGACAGGGTCTGAGCAGTTCTTC.

The chain links TRBV14 to TRBJ2-2, with 9 bases aligning to TRBD1. The CDR3 consists of 16 residues. Germline CDR1 and CDR2: SGHDN and FVKESK. V trimming: 3 bases; J trimming: 3 bases; junction bases outside the gene matches: 5. This CDR3 reads CASSHRTGVHTGELFF. In DNA form, the CDR3 reads TGTGCCAGCAGCCACAGGACAGGGGTCCACACCGGGGAGCTGTTTTTT.

This clone has only one observation. The rearrangement joins TRBV14 to TRBJ2-7, with 9 nucleotides matching TRBD1. From germline, CDR1 is SGHDN and CDR2 FVKESK. V was clipped by 4 bases and J by 4 bases; unmatched bases: 5. The CDR3 spans 14 residues. CDR3 nucleotide sequence: TGTGCCAGCAGCCTCGGGACAGGGTTTTACGAGCAGTACTTC. It specifies CASSLGTGFYEQYF.

The V call is TRBV19, the J call TRBJ2-2; D gene unclear. The germline V gene encodes CDR1 LNHDA and CDR2 SQIVND (reference sequence). CDR3 size: 13 residues. V lost 10 bases and J lost 0, with 9 bases in between. The CDR3 here is CATEPTNTGELFF. CDR3 DNA: TGTGCCACAGAACCGACGAACACCGGGGAGCTGTTTTTT.

This sequence joins TRBV5-4 and TRBJ2-5; 11 bases fit TRBD2. The germline V gene encodes CDR1 SGHNT and CDR2 YYREEE (reference sequence). The J segment lost 4 bases and the V segment lost 3 bases, leaving 2 bases of the junction unmatched. CDR3 length: 14 amino acids. CDR3 in amino acids: CASSSGLAGETQYF. CDR3 bases: TGTGCCAGCAGCTCAGGACTAGCGGGAGAGACCCAGTACTTC.

The rearrangement links TRBV7-9 to TRBJ2-3; no clear D. In germline, CDR1 is SEHNR, CDR2 FQNEAQ (reference sequence). The CDR3 contains 12 residues. V gave up 5 bases and J gave up 0 bases, with 3 bases separating them. CDR3 coding DNA: TGTGCCAGCAGCCGTAGCACAGATACGCAGTATTTT. Its protein is CASSRSTDTQYF.